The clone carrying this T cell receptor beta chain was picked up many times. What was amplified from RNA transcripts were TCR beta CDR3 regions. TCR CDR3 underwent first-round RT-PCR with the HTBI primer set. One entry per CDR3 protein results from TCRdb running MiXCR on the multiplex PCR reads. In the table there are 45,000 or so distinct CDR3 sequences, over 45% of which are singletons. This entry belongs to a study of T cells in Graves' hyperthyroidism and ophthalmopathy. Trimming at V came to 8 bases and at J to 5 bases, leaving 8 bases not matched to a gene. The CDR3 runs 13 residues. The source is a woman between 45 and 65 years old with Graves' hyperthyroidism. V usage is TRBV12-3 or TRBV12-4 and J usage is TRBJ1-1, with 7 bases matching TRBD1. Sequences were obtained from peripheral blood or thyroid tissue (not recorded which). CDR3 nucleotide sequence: TGTGCCAGCCTTCCTGACAGGGAGACTGAAGCTTTCTTT. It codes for CASLPDRETEAFF.